The 28 T cell receptor beta chains given below trace back to one sample, sequenced in a study of blood T cell repertoires in COVID-19. Measured with immunoSEQ multiplex PCR; TCRdb has only the in-frame clones, and not every one. Here the sample spans roughly 180,000 clones, approximately 86% being singletons. Sequencing input: peripheral blood. These receptors were collected from a woman in her 30s with active or convalescent COVID-19.

This chain connects TRBV19 to TRBJ1-1; D gene unclear. The CDR3 totals 13 residues. The germline V and J ends were trimmed by 3 bases and 1 base, with 6 bases remaining between them. Germline values: CDR1 LNHDA, CDR2 SQIVND (reference sequence). The CDR3 reads CASSIVSNTEAFF. The CDR3 DNA sequence: TGTGCCAGTAGTATTGTCTCGAACACTGAAGCTTTCTTT.

This chain joins TRBV5-1 and TRBJ1-1, with no clear D. This CDR3 is built from 14 residues. The germline V and J ends were trimmed by 0 bases and 2 bases, with 8 bases remaining between them. CDR1 and CDR2 from the germline V gene are SGHRS and YFSETQ. This CDR3 is CASSLERSNTEAFF. CDR3 coding DNA: TGCGCCAGCAGCTTGGAACGGAGTAACACTGAAGCTTTCTTT.

The CDR3 coding sequence is TGTGCCAGCAGTTTCGGCACCATATATTTT. It yields the protein CASSFGTIYF. The chain links TRBV12-3 or TRBV12-4 to TRBJ1-3; D unresolved. The CDR3 is 10 amino acids. Deletions cut 3 bases from V and 9 bases from J, with 3 bases between.

The V call is TRBV5-6, the J call TRBJ1-4; TRBD1 matches at 7 bases. V shed 0 bases, J shed 6 bases, and the junction held 2 bases outside the gene matches. The CDR3 is 14 residues long. CDR1 and CDR2 from the germline V gene are SGHDT and YYEEEE. The CDR3, as DNA: TGTGCCAGCAGCTTGGGAGGGGGCGATGAAAAACTGTTTTTT. Its protein is CASSLGGGDEKLFF.

J is TRBJ1-3 and V is TRBV19; D might be TRBD1 (5 bases). Germline CDR1 LNHDA, CDR2 SQIVND (reference sequence). V shed 2 bases and J shed 0 bases, with 14 bases lying between them. The CDR3 is 17 residues long. The CDR3 region has the DNA TGTGCCAGTAGTATACGGCCAGGGTTAAGCTCTGGAAACACCATATATTTT. Translating it yields CASSIRPGLSSGNTIYF. The full variable domain, its missing parts supplied by reference TRBV19 and TRBJ1-3, is DGGITQSPKYLFRKEGQNVTLSCEQNLNHDAMYWYRQDPGQGLRLIYYSQIVNDFQKGDIAEGYSVSREKKESFPLTVTSAQKNPTAFYLCASSIRPGLSSGNTIYFGEGSWLTVV.

This chain links TRBV30 with TRBJ2-2; TRBD1 agrees at 11 bases. The germline CDR1 and CDR2 sequences are GTSNPN and SVGIG (reference sequence). V trimming: 5 bases; J trimming: 9 bases; junction bases outside the gene matches: 8. This CDR3 has 14 residues. CDR3 DNA: TGTGCCTGGGGACAGGGGGCCCTATCCCGGGAGCTGTTTTTT. Amino acids: CAWGQGALSRELFF.

J is TRBJ2-1 and V is TRBV6-5; 8 positions match TRBD2. J lost 2 bases, V lost 6 bases, and 6 bases had no gene match. The CDR3 extends over 15 amino acids. CDR1 and CDR2 (germline): MNHEY, SVGAGI. CDR3 sequence (DNA): TGTGCCAGCAGAGCCACTAGCGGTCCCTACAATGAGCAGTTCTTC. It translates to CASRATSGPYNEQFF.

This clone was seen only once. The CDR3 loop reads CSVKTDATEAFF. Written as DNA, the CDR3 is TGCAGCGTGAAGACAGATGCCACTGAAGCTTTCTTT. This sequence joins TRBV29-1 and TRBJ1-1, with D possibly being TRBD1 (5 bases). Trimming took 6 bases from V and 4 from J, leaving 12 bases between them. This CDR3 has 12 residues. Germline-derived CDR1 and CDR2 are SQVTM and ANQGSEA.

The chain employs TRBV10-3 and TRBJ1-1; 9 bases match TRBD1. Germline V gene sequence: CDR1 ENHRY, CDR2 SYGVKD. V gave up 2 bases and J gave up 6 bases; unmatched junction bases: 7. The length of the CDR3 is 15 residues. The CDR3 is CAISEAGTGSAEAFF. CDR3 in DNA: TGTGCCATCAGTGAGGCCGGGACAGGGAGCGCTGAAGCTTTCTTT.

The V gene is TRBV6-7, the J gene TRBJ2-5; tentative D call: TRBD2 (6 bases). TRBV6-7 counts as an open reading frame of uncertain function. CDR3 length equals 14 residues. Trimming left V 2 bases short and J 1 base short, with 8 bases between. Written as DNA, the CDR3 is TGTGCCAGCAGTTACGCGGGGATCCAAGAGACCCAGTACTTC. Translated, it gives CASSYAGIQETQYF.

This clone was seen once. The V gene is TRBV30, the J gene TRBJ2-2; a possible D gene is TRBD2 (5 bases). The CDR3 is 13 amino acids. The ends were cut back, 1 base at V and 6 bases at J, with 9 bases in the middle. Germline V gene lookup returns CDR1 GTSNPN and CDR2 SVGIG (reference sequence). The CDR3 loop reads CAWSERGSGELFF. CDR3 nucleotide sequence: TGTGCCTGGAGTGAGAGAGGGTCCGGGGAGCTGTTTTTT. Full variable domain (outside the CDR3, taken from reference TRBV30 and TRBJ2-2): SQTIHQWPATLVQPVGSPLSLECTVEGTSNPNLYWYRQAAGRGLQLLFYSVGIGQISSEVPQNLSASRPQDRQFILSSKKLLLSDSGFYLCAWSERGSGELFFGEGSRLTVL.

V and J are TRBV29-1 and TRBJ2-7; 9 positions agree with TRBD1. Looked up from germline, CDR1 is SQVTM and CDR2 is ANQGSEA. The CDR3 totals 15 residues. V lost 7 bases, J lost 5 bases, and 15 bases stayed unmatched. The DNA of the CDR3 is TGCAGCGCCGCCAATCCGGGACAGGGTTCAGACGAGCAGTACTTC. It encodes CSAANPGQGSDEQYF.

The rearrangement links TRBV19 to TRBJ1-5; no firm D call. The CDR3 is 15 residues long. Germline CDR1 is LNHDA and CDR2 is SQIVND (reference sequence). V was pared by 1 base and J by 3 bases, with 10 bases between. The DNA for the CDR3 is TGTGCCAGTAGTATAGTTTCGGGTTACAATCAGCCCCAGCATTTT. It encodes CASSIVSGYNQPQHF.

The V gene is TRBV2, the J gene TRBJ1-2; TRBD1 matches 7 bases. The V gene's germline CDR1 is SNHLY and CDR2 FYNNEI. Trimming removed 3 bases from V and 2 bases from J; junction bases left unmatched: 3. The CDR3 spans 14 residues. The CDR3 here is CASSDRRGNYGYTF. In DNA form, the CDR3 reads TGTGCCAGCAGTGATCGCAGGGGGAACTATGGCTACACCTTC.

The chain uses TRBV2 and TRBJ2-3; D perhaps matches TRBD1 (6 bases). This CDR3 region has 14 residues. The V end lost 5 bases, the J end lost 9 bases, and 18 bases lay between the germline ends. Looked up from germline, CDR1 is SNHLY and CDR2 is FYNNEI. The CDR3 DNA reads TGTGCCAGCAGTACAGCCTCCTACAGGGACACGCAGTATTTT. It specifies CASSTASYRDTQYF.

The gene calls are TRBV24-1 and TRBJ2-2, with 8 nucleotides matching TRBD1. Germline-derived CDR1 and CDR2 are KGHDR and SFDVKD. The V gene end was trimmed by 3 bases and the J gene end by 7 bases; junction bases not matched to a gene: 6. This CDR3 has 15 residues. This chain's CDR3 is CATSDPGGRSGELFF. CDR3 coding DNA: TGTGCCACCAGTGATCCAGGGGGCCGGAGCGGGGAGCTGTTTTTT.

This clone was seen a single time. This chain links TRBV5-4 with TRBJ2-5, with D possibly matching TRBD2 (5 bases). The CDR3 has 13 residues. Trimming removed 4 bases from V and 4 bases from J, with 11 bases in between. Looked up from germline, CDR1 is SGHNT and CDR2 is YYREEE (reference sequence). CDR3 coding DNA: TGTGCCAGCAGCCGGGGATTTCTAGAGACCCAGTACTTC. This codes for CASSRGFLETQYF.

The J gene is TRBJ1-6, the V gene TRBV19; TRBD1 agrees at 8 bases. CDR3 length: 15 amino acids. The V and J ends lost 5 bases and 7 bases, in that order; junction bases with no gene match: 7. Germline loops: CDR1 LNHDA, CDR2 SQIVND (reference sequence). The CDR3 protein is CASSLDRVGNSPLHF. The CDR3 DNA follows: TGTGCCAGTAGTCTGGACAGGGTGGGGAATTCACCCCTCCACTTT.

The V gene is TRBV5-1, the J gene TRBJ2-2, with D uncertain. The germline V gene has CDR1 SGHRS and CDR2 YFSETQ. The CDR3 consists of 14 residues. V was pared by 4 bases and J by 6 bases, with 13 bases between. CDR3 protein: CASSLELSAGELFF. The CDR3 region has the DNA TGCGCCAGCAGCCTAGAGCTTTCGGCCGGGGAGCTGTTTTTT.

The V and J genes are TRBV19 and TRBJ1-1; a weak D match, TRBD1 (6 bases). Between the trimmed V and J ends, which lost 4 bases and 4 bases, there was a span of 10 bases. The germline gives CDR1 LNHDA, CDR2 SQIVND (reference sequence). The length of the CDR3 is 13 residues. The CDR3 DNA reads TGTGCCAGTAGTACCGGGGGGCCCACTGAAGCTTTCTTT. Its protein product is CASSTGGPTEAFF.

This chain connects TRBV2 to TRBJ2-2, with D perhaps matching TRBD1 (5 bases). Trimming shortened V by 5 bases and J by 6 bases, and 13 bases separated the two germline ends. CDR1 is SNHLY, CDR2 FYNNEI, per germline. The CDR3 runs to 14 residues. The CDR3 DNA reads TGTGCCAGCAGTCCAGGGCCCCCCGCCGGGGAGCTGTTTTTT. Protein: CASSPGPPAGELFF. The full variable domain, completed using reference TRBV2 and TRBJ2-2, is EPEVTQTPSHQVTQMGQEVILRCVPISNHLYFYWYRQILGQKVEFLVSFYNNEISEKSEIFDDQFSVERPDGSNFTLKIRSTKLEDSAMYFCASSPGPPAGELFFGEGSRLTVL.

CDR3 nucleotides: TGTGCCAGCAGTGTAAGCGGGGGAGGGAATGAGCAGTTCTTC. It translates to CASSVSGGGNEQFF. The gene calls are TRBV2 and TRBJ2-1; 8 positions agree with TRBD2. V lost 4 bases and J lost 7; bases outside the gene matches: 6. The germline V gene encodes CDR1 SNHLY and CDR2 FYNNEI. The CDR3 is made up of 14 amino acids.

This chain links TRBV7-2 with TRBJ2-7; 16 bases line up with TRBD2. This CDR3 is 18 amino acids long. J was trimmed by 4 bases and V by 3 bases; bases with no gene match: 9. Germline CDR1 SGHTA, CDR2 FQGNSA. The CDR3 DNA is TGTGCCAGCAGCTTCCCCGGGACTAGCGGGAGGGCCGGGTACGAGCAGTACTTC. This encodes CASSFPGTSGRAGYEQYF.

The chain combines TRBV27 with TRBJ2-1, with D possibly TRBD2 on 5 matching bases. Trimming removed 10 bases from V and 8 bases from J, with 12 bases in between. Per the germline V gene, CDR1 is MNHEY and CDR2 is SMNVEV (reference sequence). The CDR3 is made up of 11 amino acids. CDR3 protein: CATGLGDEQFF. The CDR3 region has the DNA TGTGCCACTGGACTTGGGGATGAGCAGTTCTTC.

The V gene is TRBV19, the J gene TRBJ1-1; maybe TRBD1 (5 bases). The ends were cut back, 5 bases at V and 4 bases at J, with 17 bases in the middle. The CDR3 is made up of 15 amino acids. Germline-derived CDR1 and CDR2 are LNHDA and SQIVND (reference sequence). CDR3 sequence (DNA): TGTGCCAGTAGTGCGGGGGGACGGTCCCCCACTGAAGCTTTCTTT. Amino acid sequence: CASSAGGRSPTEAFF.

V usage is TRBV7-2 and J usage is TRBJ1-6; D ambiguous. Trimming took 6 bases from V and 9 from J, leaving 12 bases between them. Germline assignment: CDR1 SGHTA and CDR2 FQGNSA. CDR3 size: 13 residues. The CDR3 nucleotides read TGTGCCAGCAGTCTAGACGTGGTTTCACCCCTCCACTTT. Translated: CASSLDVVSPLHF.

This chain connects TRBV28 to TRBJ1-3; the match to TRBD1 covers 8 bases. The CDR3 consists of 14 residues. V shed 6 bases and J 2 bases; nucleotides not matched to a gene: 3. From germline, CDR1 is MDHEN and CDR2 SYDVKM. CDR3 in DNA: TGTGCCAGCAGCAAACAGGGGGCTGGAAACACCATATATTTT. Residues: CASSKQGAGNTIYF.

V gene TRBV7-9 combines with J gene TRBJ2-3; 16 positions agree with TRBD2. The CDR3 runs to 19 residues. Germline trimming cut 5 bases from V and 5 bases from J; bases unmatched to any gene: 13. Looked up from germline, CDR1 is SEHNR and CDR2 is FQNEAQ (reference sequence). CDR3 sequence reads: CASSPRGLAGGGLGDTQYF. Here the CDR3 DNA reads TGTGCCAGCAGCCCCCGGGGACTAGCGGGAGGGGGCCTGGGAGATACGCAGTATTTT.